A single T cell receptor beta chain is shown here with its context. Its cognate antigen is unknown. This record belongs to a study of identical twins. The study, taken as a whole, reports: Out-of-frame alpha sequences common to twins exhibited a surplus of low generation probability. There was more out-of-frame TCR alpha sharing in monozygotic twins than models estimated.

The CDR3 extends over 18 amino acids. V lost 5 bases and J lost 0; bases outside the gene matches: 13. TCRdb recomputed calls from the 5' RACE reads with MiXCR, one row per CDR3 protein. The sample shows approximately 600,000 distinct CDR3 sequences, 7% to 7.5% of them seen only once. This same sample was also part of a study on yellow fever vaccine responses in identical twins.

This rearrangement joins TRBV12-3 or TRBV12-4 to TRBJ1-5; 7 positions agree with TRBD1. This clonotype was sampled from a woman aged 18-30 years in good health. Material: PBMCs. CDR3 sequence: CASSPTPPGQNSNQPQHF. For the CDR3, the DNA is TGTGCCAGCAGTCCGACCCCTCCGGGACAGAATAGCAATCAGCCCCAGCATTTT.